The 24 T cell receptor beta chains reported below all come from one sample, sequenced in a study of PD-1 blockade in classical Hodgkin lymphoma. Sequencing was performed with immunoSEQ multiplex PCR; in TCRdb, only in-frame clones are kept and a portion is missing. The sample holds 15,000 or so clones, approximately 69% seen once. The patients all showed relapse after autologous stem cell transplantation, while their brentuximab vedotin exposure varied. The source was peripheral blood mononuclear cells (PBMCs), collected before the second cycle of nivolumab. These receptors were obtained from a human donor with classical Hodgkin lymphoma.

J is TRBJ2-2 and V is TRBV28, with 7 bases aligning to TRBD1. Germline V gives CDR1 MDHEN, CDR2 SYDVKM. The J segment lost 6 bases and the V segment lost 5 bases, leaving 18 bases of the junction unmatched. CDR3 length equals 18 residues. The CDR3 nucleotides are TGTGCCAGCAGTACATCCGGGACAGAGAAGTTTTTGCCCGGGGAGCTGTTTTTT. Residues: CASSTSGTEKFLPGELFF.

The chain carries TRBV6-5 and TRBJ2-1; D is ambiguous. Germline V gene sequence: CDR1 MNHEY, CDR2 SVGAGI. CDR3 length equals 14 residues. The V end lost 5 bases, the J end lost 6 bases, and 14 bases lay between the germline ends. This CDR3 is CASSNPDGLNEQFF. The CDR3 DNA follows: TGTGCCAGCAGTAACCCTGACGGTCTCAATGAGCAGTTCTTC.

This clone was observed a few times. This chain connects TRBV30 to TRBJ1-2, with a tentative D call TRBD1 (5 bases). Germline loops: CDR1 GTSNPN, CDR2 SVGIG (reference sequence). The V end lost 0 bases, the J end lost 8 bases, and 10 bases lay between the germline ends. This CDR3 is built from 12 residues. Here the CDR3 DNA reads TGTGCCTGGAGTGTCTCCGGGGGAGGCTACACCTTC. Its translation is CAWSVSGGGYTF.

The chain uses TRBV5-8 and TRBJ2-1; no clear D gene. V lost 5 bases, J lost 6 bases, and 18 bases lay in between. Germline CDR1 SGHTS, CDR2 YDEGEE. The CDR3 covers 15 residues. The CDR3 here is CASSLRAYSPNEQFF. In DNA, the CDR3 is TGTGCCAGCAGTCTCCGGGCCTACAGCCCCAATGAGCAGTTCTTC. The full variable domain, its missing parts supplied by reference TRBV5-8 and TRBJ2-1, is EAGVTQSPTHLIKTRGQQATLRCSPISGHTSVYWYQQALGLGLQFLLWYDEGEERNRGNFPPRFSGRQFPNYSSELNVNALELEDSALYLCASSLRAYSPNEQFFGPGTRLTVL.

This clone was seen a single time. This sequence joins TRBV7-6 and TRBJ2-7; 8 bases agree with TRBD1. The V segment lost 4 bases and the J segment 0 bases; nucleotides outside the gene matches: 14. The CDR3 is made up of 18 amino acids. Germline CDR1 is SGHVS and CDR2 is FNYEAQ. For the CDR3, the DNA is TGTGCCAGCAGCTCATTAGTGGGGGGCACAGGGGGCTCCTACGAGCAGTACTTC. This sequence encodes CASSSLVGGTGGSYEQYF.

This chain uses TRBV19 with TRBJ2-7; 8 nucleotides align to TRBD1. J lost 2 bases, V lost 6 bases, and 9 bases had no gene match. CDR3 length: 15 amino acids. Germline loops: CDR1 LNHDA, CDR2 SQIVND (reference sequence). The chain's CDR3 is CASSNLDRDPYEQYF. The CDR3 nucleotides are TGTGCCAGTAGCAACTTGGACAGGGACCCCTACGAGCAGTACTTC.

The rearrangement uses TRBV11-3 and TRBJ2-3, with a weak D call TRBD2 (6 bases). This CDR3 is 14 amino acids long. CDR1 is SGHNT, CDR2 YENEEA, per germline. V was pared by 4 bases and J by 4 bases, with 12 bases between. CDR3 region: CASSSGTGSDTQYF. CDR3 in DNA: TGTGCCAGCAGCTCTGGGACTGGCTCAGATACGCAGTATTTT.

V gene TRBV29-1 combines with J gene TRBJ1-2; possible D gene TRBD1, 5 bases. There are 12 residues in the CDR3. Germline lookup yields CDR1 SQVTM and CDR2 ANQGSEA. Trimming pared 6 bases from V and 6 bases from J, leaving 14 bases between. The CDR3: CSVGGGGNGYTF. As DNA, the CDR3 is TGCAGCGTCGGGGGTGGGGGGAATGGCTACACCTTC.

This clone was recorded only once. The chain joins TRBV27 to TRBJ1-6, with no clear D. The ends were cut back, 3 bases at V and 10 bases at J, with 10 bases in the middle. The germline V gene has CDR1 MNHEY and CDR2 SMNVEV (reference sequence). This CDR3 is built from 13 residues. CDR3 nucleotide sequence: TGTGCCAGCAGTTTGTGGGTAGACTCACCCCTCCACTTT. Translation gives CASSLWVDSPLHF.

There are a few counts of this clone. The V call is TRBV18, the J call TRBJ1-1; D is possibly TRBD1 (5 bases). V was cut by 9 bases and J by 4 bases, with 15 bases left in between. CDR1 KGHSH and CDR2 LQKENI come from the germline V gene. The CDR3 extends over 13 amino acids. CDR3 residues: CASSGYRGTEAFF. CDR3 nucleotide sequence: TGTGCCAGTTCGGGTTATAGGGGCACTGAAGCTTTCTTT. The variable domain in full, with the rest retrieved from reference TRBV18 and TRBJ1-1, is NAGVMQNPRHLVRRRGQEARLRCSPMKGHSHVYWYRQLPEEGLKFMVYLQKENIIDESGMPKERFSAEFPKEGPSILRIQQVVRGDSAAYFCASSGYRGTEAFFGQGTRLTVV.

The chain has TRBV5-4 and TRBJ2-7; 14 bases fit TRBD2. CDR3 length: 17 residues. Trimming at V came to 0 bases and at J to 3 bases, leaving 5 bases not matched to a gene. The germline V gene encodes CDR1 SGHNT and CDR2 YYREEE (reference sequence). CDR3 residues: CASSLGGGLAGVYEQYF. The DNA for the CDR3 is TGTGCCAGCAGCTTGGGGGGGGGACTAGCGGGAGTCTACGAGCAGTACTTC.

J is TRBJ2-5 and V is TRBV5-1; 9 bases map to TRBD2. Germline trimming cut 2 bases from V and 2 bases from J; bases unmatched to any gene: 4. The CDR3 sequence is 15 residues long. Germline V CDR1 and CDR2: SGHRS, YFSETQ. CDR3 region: CASSFSGSRQETQYF. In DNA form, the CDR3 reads TGCGCCAGCAGCTTTAGCGGGAGTAGGCAAGAGACCCAGTACTTC.

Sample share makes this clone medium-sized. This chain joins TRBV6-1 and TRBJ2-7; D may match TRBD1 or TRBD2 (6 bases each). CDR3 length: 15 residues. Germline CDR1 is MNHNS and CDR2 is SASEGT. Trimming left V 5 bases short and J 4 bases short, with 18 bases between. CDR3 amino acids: CASSPRRQGTYEQYF. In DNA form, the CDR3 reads TGTGCCAGCAGTCCCCGGCGGCAGGGGACTTACGAGCAGTACTTC.

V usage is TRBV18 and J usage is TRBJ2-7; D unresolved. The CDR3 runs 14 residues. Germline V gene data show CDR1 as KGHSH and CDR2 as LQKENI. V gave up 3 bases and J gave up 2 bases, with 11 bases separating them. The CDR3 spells CASSPAKVAYEQYF. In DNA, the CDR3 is TGTGCCAGCTCACCGGCAAAAGTGGCCTACGAGCAGTACTTC.

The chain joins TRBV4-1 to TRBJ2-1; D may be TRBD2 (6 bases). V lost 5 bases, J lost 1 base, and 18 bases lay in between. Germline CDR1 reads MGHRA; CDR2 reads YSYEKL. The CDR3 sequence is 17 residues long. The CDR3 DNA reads TGCGCCAGCAGCATACGAACCGGGACTGGTTCCTACAATGAGCAGTTCTTC. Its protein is CASSIRTGTGSYNEQFF.

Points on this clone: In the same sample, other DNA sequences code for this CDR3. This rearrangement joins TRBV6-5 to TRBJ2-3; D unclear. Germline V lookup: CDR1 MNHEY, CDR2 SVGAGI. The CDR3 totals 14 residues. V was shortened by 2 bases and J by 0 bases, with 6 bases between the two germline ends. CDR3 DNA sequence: TGTGCCAGCAGTTACCTAGGGAGCACAGATACGCAGTATTTT. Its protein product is CASSYLGSTDTQYF.

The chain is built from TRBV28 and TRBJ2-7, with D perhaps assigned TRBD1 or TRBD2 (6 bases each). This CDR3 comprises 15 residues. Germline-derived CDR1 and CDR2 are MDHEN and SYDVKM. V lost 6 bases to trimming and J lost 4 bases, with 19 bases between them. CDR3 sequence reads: CASRRGRGVSYEQYF. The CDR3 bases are TGTGCCAGCAGGCGCGGTAGGGGGGTTTCGTACGAGCAGTACTTC.

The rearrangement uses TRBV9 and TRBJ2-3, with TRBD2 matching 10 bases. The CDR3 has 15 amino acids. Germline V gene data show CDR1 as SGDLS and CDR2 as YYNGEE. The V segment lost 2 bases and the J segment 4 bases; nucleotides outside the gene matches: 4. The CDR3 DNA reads TGTGCCAGCAGCGTGGCTAGCGGGAGTGCAGATACGCAGTATTTT. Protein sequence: CASSVASGSADTQYF. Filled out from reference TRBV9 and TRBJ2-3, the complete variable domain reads DSGVTQTPKHLITATGQRVTLRCSPRSGDLSVYWYQQSLDQGLQFLIQYYNGEERAKGNILERFSAQQFPDLHSELNLSSLELGDSALYFCASSVASGSADTQYFGPGTRLTVL.

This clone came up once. DNA for the CDR3: TGCGCCAGCAGTAAATATGACAGGGGCTCCTACAATGAGCAGTTCTTC. It codes for CASSKYDRGSYNEQFF. The V gene is TRBV10-1, the J gene TRBJ2-1, with 8 bases aligning to TRBD1. Trimming took 5 bases from V and 0 from J; bases not matched to a gene: 6. Germline CDR1 is WNHNN and CDR2 is SYGVQD (reference sequence). The CDR3 totals 16 residues.

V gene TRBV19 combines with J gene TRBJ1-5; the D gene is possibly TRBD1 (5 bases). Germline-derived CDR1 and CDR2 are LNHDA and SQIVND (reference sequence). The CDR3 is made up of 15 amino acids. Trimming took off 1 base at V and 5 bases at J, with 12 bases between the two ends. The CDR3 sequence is CASSIGWDVYQPQHF. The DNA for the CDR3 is TGTGCCAGTAGTATAGGGTGGGACGTGTATCAGCCCCAGCATTTT.

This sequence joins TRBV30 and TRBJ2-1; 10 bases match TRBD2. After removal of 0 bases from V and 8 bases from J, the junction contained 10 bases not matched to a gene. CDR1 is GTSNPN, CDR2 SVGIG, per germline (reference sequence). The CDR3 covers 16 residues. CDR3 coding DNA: TGTGCCTGGAGTGTAGCGCTAGCGGGAGAAAGAGATGAGCAGTTCTTC. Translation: CAWSVALAGERDEQFF.

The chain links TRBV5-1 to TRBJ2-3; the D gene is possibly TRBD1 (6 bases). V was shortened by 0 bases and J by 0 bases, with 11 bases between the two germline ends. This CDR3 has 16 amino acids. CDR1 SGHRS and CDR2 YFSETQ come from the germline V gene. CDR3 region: CASSLVAGASTDTQYF. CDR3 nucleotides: TGCGCCAGCAGCTTGGTGGCAGGGGCTAGCACAGATACGCAGTATTTT.

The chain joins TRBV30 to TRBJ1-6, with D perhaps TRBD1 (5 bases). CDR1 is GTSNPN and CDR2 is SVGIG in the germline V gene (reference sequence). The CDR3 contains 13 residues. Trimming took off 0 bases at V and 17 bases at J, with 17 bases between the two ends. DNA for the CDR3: TGTGCCTGGAGTGTCTCGGGACGGCCTAGTATCCACTTT. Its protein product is CAWSVSGRPSIHF.

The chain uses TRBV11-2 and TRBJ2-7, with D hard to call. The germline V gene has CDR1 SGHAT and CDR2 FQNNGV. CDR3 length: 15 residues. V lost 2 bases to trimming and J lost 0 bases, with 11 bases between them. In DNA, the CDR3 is TGTGCCAGCAGCTTAAGGAGCGAGTTCTCCTACGAGCAGTACTTC. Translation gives CASSLRSEFSYEQYF. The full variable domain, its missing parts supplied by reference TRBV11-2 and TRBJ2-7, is EAGVAQSPRYKIIEKRQSVAFWCNPISGHATLYWYQQILGQGPKLLIQFQNNGVVDDSQLPKDRFSAERLKGVDSTLKIQPAKLEDSAVYLCASSLRSEFSYEQYFGPGTRLTVT.